The rows below give T cell receptor beta chains drawn from one sample of a study of cytomegalovirus exposure and HLA in healthy donors. TCRdb's copy holds only in-frame clones and misses some; the assay was immunoSEQ multiplex PCR. The table has some 180,000 clones, 70% to 75% seen once. Sequenced sample: PBMCs. The receptors come from a male donor in good health and CMV-seronegative. Both conserved end residues are part of each CDR3.

TRBV4-3	TRBJ2-3	CASSQEISGAGGDTQYF
TRBV2	TRBJ2-3	CASSLAGPPDTQYF
TRBV9	TRBJ2-3	CASSVVSRDTQYF
TRBV4-2	TRBJ2-1	CASSQTRAASGISSYNEQFF
TRBV2	TRBJ1-2	CASIGQGAGGYTF
TRBV7-9	TRBJ1-5	CASSTAGVGNQPQHF
TRBV6-1	TRBJ1-6	CASSRDSVINSPLHF
TRBV6-5	TRBJ1-2	CASSRVGGNYGYTF
TRBV6-5	TRBJ2-7	CASSRGLWLYEQYF
TRBV6-6	TRBJ2-5	CASSDQETQYF
TRBV10-3	TRBJ1-3	CAIGGSSGNTIYF
TRBV27	TRBJ1-4	CASSLGGVAKLFF
TRBV4-1	TRBJ1-2	CASSLIAERGYTF
TRBV20-1	TRBJ1-6	CSASLSPLHF
TRBV27	TRBJ1-3	CASGHYSGNTIYF
TRBV6-6	TRBJ1-4	CASSYNSGGYEKLFF
TRBV19	TRBJ2-2	CASKNLPSGSKIPGELFF
TRBV4-3	TRBJ2-1	CASSPDPEGREQFF
TRBV7-9	TRBJ2-3	CALTNEAVSDTQYF
TRBV5-4	TRBJ1-6	CASSSGSSGQTNSPLHF
TRBV15	TRBJ2-1	CATSRDGGGSYNEQFF
TRBV5-1	TRBJ1-3	CASSLGGTASGNTIYF
TRBV6-5	TRBJ2-2	CASSYDRPNTGELFF
TRBV28	TRBJ1-3	CASSLGGAGNTIYF
TRBV4-1	TRBJ2-2	CASSQDSLAGDTGELFF
TRBV30	TRBJ1-5	CAWSQGYIGNQPQHF
TRBV30	TRBJ1-3	CAFDRTNGNTIYF
TRBV30	TRBJ2-1	CASETGSSYNEQFF
TRBV6-6	TRBJ1-5	CASSYNRESGQPQHF
TRBV27	TRBJ1-5	CASSSGTGNQPQHF
TRBV7-2	TRBJ1-2	CASSLDRLYGYTF
TRBV15	TRBJ2-1	CATSRDLAPRTYNEQFF
TRBV7-9	TRBJ2-1	CASSLEGGRASNEQFF
TRBV6-5	TRBJ2-1	CASGSGGYNEQFF
TRBV10-3	TRBJ2-3	CATENRGRSSTDTQYF
TRBV30	TRBJ1-4	CAWSVRGGLGNEKLFF
TRBV5-8	TRBJ2-3	CASSLAWPDTQYF
TRBV5-1	TRBJ2-7	CASSLGADWGTGTYEQYF
TRBV12-5	TRBJ1-2	CASGLVDSFYGYTF
TRBV6-5	TRBJ1-1	CASSQGQGGTEAFF
TRBV11-2	TRBJ2-3	CASSLDKQNTQYF
TRBV28	TRBJ1-1	CASSSGGASETEAFF
TRBV11-2	TRBJ2-2	CASSVQGNTGELFF
TRBV4-3	TRBJ2-7	CASSQDRGLLYEQYF
TRBV29-1	TRBJ2-3	CSVQTGLSTDTQYF
TRBV5-1	TRBJ2-1	CASSQDYEQFF
TRBV19	TRBJ2-1	CASSWTSGRRNNEQFF
TRBV6-5	TRBJ2-1	CASTPRASGYNEQFF
TRBV15	TRBJ2-1	CATRLAGSSYNEQFF
TRBV6-6	TRBJ1-2	CAGSGTGGYGYTF
TRBV7-9	TRBJ1-1	CSSRILEAFF
TRBV25-1	TRBJ2-3	CASGGTGTDTQYF
TRBV29-1	TRBJ2-1	CSVEGQARDEQFF
TRBV25-1	TRBJ1-4	CASSSSLGRGEKLFF
TRBV10-3	TRBJ1-5	CAISESQINQPQHF
TRBV30	TRBJ1-6	CAWSAEELTPLHF
TRBV10-2	TRBJ1-6	CAFATSANSPLHF
TRBV10-3	TRBJ2-4	CAISGTGSGWGVGNIQYF
TRBV14	TRBJ2-7	CASSQEGAPAYEQYF
TRBV4-2	TRBJ1-2	CASSQEDRDSGYTF